These 24 T cell receptor beta chains were all obtained from the same sample, sequenced in a study of a mutant IDH1 vaccine in newly diagnosed glioma. No cognate antigen is known for these TCRs. The time point here: week 11, during vaccination. A single vaccine dose contained 300 ug of mutant IDH1 20-mer peptide, and topical imiquimod was used with it. Assay used: immunoSEQ multiplex PCR; TCRdb lists only in-frame clones, some missing. The sample carries some 30,000 clones, 85% to 90% recorded once. Sequences were derived from PBMCs, sampled from a glioma patient whose treatment included an IDH1 peptide vaccine. Source of these receptors: a young man with glioma.

The chain recombines TRBV4-2 with TRBJ1-2; D is unresolved. The germline CDR1 and CDR2 sequences are LGHNA and YNFKEQ. V lost 0 bases to trimming and J lost 8 bases, with 10 bases between them. This CDR3 spans 13 amino acids. The CDR3 here is CASSQDSNRGYTF. CDR3 nucleotides: TGTGCCAGCAGCCAAGATTCCAATCGAGGCTACACCTTC.

The chain links TRBV4-2 to TRBJ1-5; D not certain. Per the germline V gene, CDR1 is LGHNA and CDR2 is YNFKEQ. The CDR3 is 15 amino acids. The ends were cut back, 2 bases at V and 6 bases at J, with 14 bases in the middle. The chain's CDR3 is CASSQWTGVGQPQHF. CDR3 DNA: TGTGCCAGCAGCCAATGGACTGGGGTGGGTCAGCCCCAGCATTTT.

The V gene is TRBV7-9, the J gene TRBJ2-3; 9 bases match TRBD1. CDR3 length equals 14 residues. Looked up from germline, CDR1 is SEHNR and CDR2 is FQNEAQ (reference sequence). Trimming took 1 base from V and 10 from J; bases not matched to a gene: 6. CDR3 nucleotide sequence: TGTGCCAGCAGCTTAGGGGGACAGGGTGAGGCGCAGTATTTT. It encodes CASSLGGQGEAQYF.

V and J are TRBV9 and TRBJ2-7; D may be TRBD2 (5 bases). V was trimmed by 0 bases and J by 6 bases, leaving 13 bases between them. Germline values: CDR1 SGDLS, CDR2 YYNGEE. The CDR3 is 14 residues long. The CDR3 sequence is CASSVGGIRGEQYF. The CDR3 coding sequence is TGTGCCAGCAGCGTAGGAGGGATACGGGGCGAGCAGTACTTC.

The rearrangement links TRBV4-1 to TRBJ2-7; D call uncertain. Trimming left V 2 bases short and J 6 bases short, with 11 bases between. From germline, CDR1 is MGHRA and CDR2 YSYEKL. The CDR3 spans 13 residues. The CDR3 loop is CASSQTATREQYF. The CDR3 bases are TGCGCCAGCAGCCAAACAGCCACGCGCGAGCAGTACTTC.

V is TRBV5-1 and J is TRBJ1-6, with 7 bases fitting TRBD1. The CDR3 extends over 17 amino acids. Germline lookup yields CDR1 SGHRS and CDR2 YFSETQ. The V and J ends lost 4 bases and 0 bases, in that order; junction bases with no gene match: 7. CDR3 amino acids: CASSLRQGNSYNSPLHF. The CDR3 bases are TGCGCCAGCAGCCTACGACAGGGAAACTCCTATAATTCACCCCTCCACTTT.

CDR3 DNA: TGTGCCGCCATTCGCTCTGGGGCCAACGTCCTGACTTTC. Translation gives CAAIRSGANVLTF. This rearrangement joins TRBV30 to TRBJ2-6, with unresolved D. Germline CDR1 GTSNPN, CDR2 SVGIG (reference sequence). V was trimmed by 8 bases and J by 0 bases, leaving 8 bases between them. CDR3 length: 13 amino acids.

The chain employs TRBV19 and TRBJ1-1, with TRBD1 matching over 7 bases. In germline, CDR1 is LNHDA, CDR2 SQIVND (reference sequence). With 7 bases clipped from V and 13 bases from J, the junction kept 9 bases outside the gene matches. The CDR3 has 11 amino acids. CDR3 region: CASKGAPELFF. CDR3 bases: TGTGCCAGTAAGGGGGCCCCCGAGCTTTTCTTT.

This chain uses TRBV5-6 with TRBJ2-4; D is perhaps TRBD2 (5 bases). CDR1 is SGHDT and CDR2 is YYEEEE in the germline V gene. V dropped 4 bases and J dropped 9 bases, with 20 bases sitting between them. This CDR3 has 15 amino acids. The CDR3 protein is CASSPWARRVSIQYF. DNA for the CDR3: TGTGCCAGCAGCCCGTGGGCCCGGCGGGTCAGCATTCAGTACTTC.

The chain is built from TRBV7-9 and TRBJ1-1; perhaps TRBD1 as D (6 bases). Trimming cost V 4 bases and J 4 bases, with 16 bases left between them. The CDR3 is 15 residues long. CDR1 and CDR2 from the germline V gene are SEHNR and FQNEAQ (reference sequence). CDR3: CASSSHRVLSTEAFF. Here the CDR3 DNA reads TGTGCCAGCAGCTCACACAGGGTTCTGAGCACTGAAGCTTTCTTT.

V and J are TRBV2 and TRBJ2-1, with 8 nucleotides matching TRBD1. The ends lost 1 base at V and 8 bases at J; junction bases unmatched: 4. From germline, CDR1 is SNHLY and CDR2 FYNNEI. This CDR3 region has 14 residues. CDR3 sequence: CASSEEQGAYEQFF. In DNA form, the CDR3 reads TGTGCCAGCAGTGAAGAGCAGGGGGCTTATGAGCAGTTCTTC.

The V gene is TRBV27, the J gene TRBJ2-1; D unresolved. Germline loops: CDR1 MNHEY, CDR2 SMNVEV (reference sequence). CDR3 length equals 16 residues. The ends were cut back, 5 bases at V and 4 bases at J, with 18 bases in the middle. The CDR3 region has the DNA TGTGCCAGCAGTACCCGGACCGGCCACAATTACAATGAGCAGTTCTTC. This sequence encodes CASSTRTGHNYNEQFF.

This sequence joins TRBV5-1 and TRBJ2-7; 9 positions match TRBD2. The CDR3 runs 15 residues. The V segment lost 4 bases and the J segment 2 bases; nucleotides outside the gene matches: 7. The V gene's germline CDR1 is SGHRS and CDR2 YFSETQ. The CDR3 region is CASSLVIAGAYEQYF. In nucleotides, the CDR3 is TGCGCCAGCAGCCTTGTTATAGCGGGGGCCTACGAGCAGTACTTC. Combining the CDR3 with reference TRBV5-1 and TRBJ2-7 gives the whole variable domain KAGVTQTPRYLIKTRGQQVTLSCSPISGHRSVSWYQQTPGQGLQFLFEYFSETQRNKGNFPGRFSGRQFSNSRSEMNVSTLELGDSALYLCASSLVIAGAYEQYFGPGTRLTVT.

V usage is TRBV30 and J usage is TRBJ2-1; TRBD2 aligns across 8 bases. The junction had 8 bases not matched to a gene; V was cut back by 4 bases and J by 0 bases. Germline CDR1 reads GTSNPN; CDR2 reads SVGIG (reference sequence). The CDR3 totals 16 residues. CDR3 nucleotide sequence: TGTGCCTGGATGGGAGCCAGCGGGAGCTCCTACAATGAGCAGTTCTTC. Translated, it gives CAWMGASGSSYNEQFF.

This chain uses TRBV7-6 with TRBJ2-7; D is possibly TRBD2 (7 bases). V lost 1 base and J lost 6, with 19 bases in between. There are 16 residues in the CDR3. Germline V gives CDR1 SGHVS, CDR2 FNYEAQ. CDR3 in amino acids: CASSLEAGEGVGEQYF. The CDR3 DNA is TGTGCCAGCAGCTTAGAGGCGGGAGAGGGGGTCGGCGAGCAGTACTTC.

The rearrangement uses TRBV2 and TRBJ2-5; no firm D call. The CDR3 consists of 15 residues. The V end lost 8 bases, the J end lost 2 bases, and 18 bases lay between the germline ends. CDR1 is SNHLY and CDR2 is FYNNEI in the germline V gene. The CDR3 region has the DNA TGTGCCAGCGCTTGGGGTGGGTCACATCAAGAGACCCAGTACTTC. Protein sequence: CASAWGGSHQETQYF.

This rearrangement joins TRBV5-6 to TRBJ1-2, with 7 bases that match TRBD1. The V gene's germline CDR1 is SGHDT and CDR2 YYEEEE. Losses at the gene ends were 5 bases for V and 4 bases for J; bases not matched to a gene: 8. The CDR3 extends over 14 amino acids. CDR3 DNA: TGTGCCAGCAGACCCTACAGGGGTTTCTATGGCTACACCTTC. The encoded protein is CASRPYRGFYGYTF.

The V gene is TRBV28, the J gene TRBJ1-4; a possible D gene is TRBD1 (5 bases). CDR1 MDHEN and CDR2 SYDVKM come from the germline V gene. V was trimmed by 2 bases and J by 3 bases, leaving 7 bases between them. This CDR3 has 14 amino acids. The CDR3, as DNA: TGTGCCAGCAGTTTAGGGGGGTCTAATGAAAAACTGTTTTTT. Amino acids: CASSLGGSNEKLFF.

The chain carries TRBV5-1 and TRBJ2-7, with D perhaps TRBD2 (6 bases). This CDR3 is built from 12 residues. Germline V gene sequence: CDR1 SGHRS, CDR2 YFSETQ. Trimming pared 0 bases from V and 11 bases from J, leaving 12 bases between. CDR3 in amino acids: CASSLGAGREYF. For the CDR3, the DNA is TGCGCCAGCAGCTTGGGGGCGGGACGGGAGTACTTC.

This chain links TRBV19 with TRBJ2-7, with D unresolved. Trimming removed 8 bases at V and 3 bases at J, with 17 bases between. The CDR3 spans 14 residues. Germline CDR1 is LNHDA and CDR2 is SQIVND (reference sequence). This CDR3 is CASSPNSLIYEQYF. DNA for the CDR3: TGTGCCAGTTCTCCAAACAGCCTGATCTACGAGCAGTACTTC.

The J gene is TRBJ2-1, the V gene TRBV2, with 10 bases identical to TRBD2. The CDR3 consists of 15 residues. The germline V gene has CDR1 SNHLY and CDR2 FYNNEI. Trimming cost V 5 bases and J 2 bases; bases outside gene matches: 3. CDR3 in amino acids: CASSWGLATYNEQFF. CDR3 DNA: TGTGCCAGCAGTTGGGGACTAGCGACCTACAATGAGCAGTTCTTC.

V gene TRBV2 combines with J gene TRBJ1-2, with a tentative D call TRBD1 (6 bases). The CDR3 sequence is 14 residues long. Trimming took off 1 base at V and 6 bases at J, with 12 bases between the two ends. CDR1 is SNHLY, CDR2 FYNNEI, per germline. The CDR3 DNA sequence: TGTGCCAGCAGTGAAGAAGGGCAGGGGAATGGCTACACCTTC. Translating gives CASSEEGQGNGYTF.

This rearrangement joins TRBV28 to TRBJ1-1; D is possibly TRBD1 (5 bases). CDR3 length: 12 residues. The ends were cut back, 4 bases at V and 11 bases at J, with 14 bases in the middle. CDR1 MDHEN and CDR2 SYDVKM come from the germline V gene. Here the CDR3 DNA reads TGTGCCAGCAGTTCCCTCCAGGGTGGGGCTTTCTTT. The encoded protein is CASSSLQGGAFF.

This chain uses TRBV9 with TRBJ2-5, with 9 nucleotides matching TRBD1. The V and J ends lost 2 bases and 2 bases, in that order; junction bases with no gene match: 1. Per the germline V gene, CDR1 is SGDLS and CDR2 is YYNGEE. The CDR3 extends over 14 amino acids. CDR3 nucleotide sequence: TGTGCCAGCAGCGTGGGACAGGGACAAGAGACCCAGTACTTC. The encoded protein is CASSVGQGQETQYF.